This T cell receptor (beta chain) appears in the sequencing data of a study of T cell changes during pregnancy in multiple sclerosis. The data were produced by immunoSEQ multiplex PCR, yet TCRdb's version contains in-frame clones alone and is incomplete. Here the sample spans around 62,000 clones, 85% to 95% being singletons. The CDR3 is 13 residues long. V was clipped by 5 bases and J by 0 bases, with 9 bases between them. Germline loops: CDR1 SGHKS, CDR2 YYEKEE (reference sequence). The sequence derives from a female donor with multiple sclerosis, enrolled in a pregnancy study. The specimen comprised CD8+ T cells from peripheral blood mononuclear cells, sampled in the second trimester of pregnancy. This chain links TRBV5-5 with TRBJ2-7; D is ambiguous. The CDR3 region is CASSVTSSYEQYF. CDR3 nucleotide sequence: TGTGCCAGCAGTGTCACGAGCTCCTACGAGCAGTACTTC. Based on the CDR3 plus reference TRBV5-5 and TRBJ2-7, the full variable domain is DAGVTQSPTHLIKTRGQQVTLRCSPISGHKSVSWYQQVLGQGPQFIFQYYEKEERGRGNFPDRFSARQFPNYSSELNVNALLLGDSALYLCASSVTSSYEQYFGPGTRLTVT.